The 17 T cell receptor beta chains listed next were all sequenced from one sample in a study of blood T cell repertoires in COVID-19 (TCRdb year 2020). Library construction relied on the immunoSEQ multiplex PCR assay. The immuneACCESS repertoire file appears here via TCRdb, limited to in-frame rearrangements. These files lack a portion of the clones; in checked studies, under half of the deficit traces to unresolved V genes, and the cause of the others is not known. The sample table records approximately 96,000 clones; about 87% of these occur just once. The ten biggest clones cover around 4.2% of the sample. The material sequenced was peripheral blood. Every receptor here comes from a human donor with COVID-19, enrolled during active disease. The donor label of this sample is uncertain.

The chain combines TRBV5-1 with TRBJ1-1; D uncertain. CDR3 length: 14 amino acids. In germline, CDR1 is SGHRS, CDR2 YFSETQ. V was shortened by 1 base and J by 2 bases, with 9 bases between the two germline ends. CDR3 in DNA: TGCGCCAGCAGCTTGATGGCGGGAAACACTGAAGCTTTCTTT. It encodes CASSLMAGNTEAFF.

This chain connects TRBV28 to TRBJ2-7, with 8 bases that match TRBD2. After removal of 2 bases from V and 6 bases from J, the junction contained 12 bases not matched to a gene. Germline CDR1 reads MDHEN; CDR2 reads SYDVKM. The CDR3 loop spans 16 amino acids. CDR3 in DNA: TGTGCCAGCAGTTTACTTTCTGGCGGGGGGCTCAGCGAGCAGTACTTC. This encodes CASSLLSGGGLSEQYF.

This chain connects TRBV7-9 to TRBJ2-3; 10 bases match TRBD2. The CDR3 sequence is 18 residues long. The germline gives CDR1 SEHNR, CDR2 FQNEAQ (reference sequence). Trimming took 4 bases from V and 0 from J; bases not matched to a gene: 10. The CDR3 loop is CASSSDLGLALSTDTQYF. Here the CDR3 DNA reads TGTGCCAGCAGCTCCGACCTGGGACTAGCGCTTAGCACAGATACGCAGTATTTT.

The gene calls are TRBV19 and TRBJ2-3; D unresolved. In germline, CDR1 is LNHDA, CDR2 SQIVND (reference sequence). The CDR3 loop spans 13 amino acids. The V end was cut by 6 bases, the J end by 2 bases, with 9 bases between. CDR3 nucleotide sequence: TGTGCCAGTAGCATCCAGGACACAGATACGCAGTATTTT. This sequence encodes CASSIQDTDTQYF.

The V and J genes are TRBV5-1 and TRBJ1-4, with 8 bases lining up with TRBD1. The CDR3 length is 16 residues. The germline V gene has CDR1 SGHRS and CDR2 YFSETQ. J gave up 3 bases and V 0 bases, and 4 bases lay outside the gene matches. In DNA form, the CDR3 reads TGCGCCAGCAGCTTGGGTCAGGGGGCAGCTAATGAAAAACTGTTTTTT. As protein: CASSLGQGAANEKLFF.

The chain has TRBV3-1 (or the pseudogene TRBV3-2) and TRBJ2-7, with D unclear. The V and J ends lost 1 base and 0 bases respectively, with 13 bases between them. The CDR3 has 16 amino acids. CDR1 is LGHDT and CDR2 is YNNKEL in the germline V gene (reference sequence). The CDR3 nucleotides read TGTGCCAGCAGCCAAGGTGCGTCCGTGGTCTCCTACGAGCAGTACTTC. Translating it yields CASSQGASVVSYEQYF.

The chain links TRBV28 to TRBJ2-2; maybe TRBD1 (5 bases). V dropped 4 bases and J dropped 4 bases, with 7 bases sitting between them. This CDR3 spans 13 amino acids. Per germline, CDR1 MDHEN and CDR2 SYDVKM. CDR3 nucleotide sequence: TGTGCCAGCAGTTCGCAGGGCACCGGGGAGCTGTTTTTT. Translated, it gives CASSSQGTGELFF.

The chain is built from TRBV5-4 and TRBJ2-1, with 10 bases that match TRBD1. The CDR3 covers 16 residues. V shed 4 bases and J 3 bases; nucleotides not matched to a gene: 7. CDR1 and CDR2 (germline): SGHNT, YYREEE (reference sequence). The CDR3 region is CASSHDRGRGYNEQFF. For the CDR3, the DNA is TGTGCCAGCAGCCATGACAGGGGGCGGGGCTACAATGAGCAGTTCTTC.

The rearrangement uses TRBV12-5 and TRBJ1-3; 7 bases map to TRBD1. V lost 0 bases and J lost 0; bases outside the gene matches: 8. This CDR3 has 18 amino acids. Germline CDR1 and CDR2: LGHNT and FRNRAP. The CDR3 nucleotides are TGTGCTAGTGGTTTGGTTTGGACAGGAACTTTCTCTGGAAACACCATATATTTT. As protein: CASGLVWTGTFSGNTIYF.

This clone appeared a single time. This CDR3 is CAISGLAEHNEQFF. In nucleotides, the CDR3 is TGTGCCATCTCGGGTCTAGCGGAACACAATGAGCAGTTCTTC. This chain joins TRBV10-3 and TRBJ2-1; 7 bases agree with TRBD2. The ends lost 8 bases at V and 5 bases at J; junction bases unmatched: 9. Germline V gene sequence: CDR1 ENHRY, CDR2 SYGVKD. This CDR3 contains 14 residues.

The chain has TRBV7-2 and TRBJ1-2; no firm D call. The germline gives CDR1 SGHTA, CDR2 FQGNSA. This CDR3 has 14 residues. V lost 5 bases and J 4 bases, leaving 14 bases between the germline ends. CDR3 residues: CASSVGEAGYGYTF. CDR3 in DNA: TGTGCCAGCAGCGTAGGAGAGGCGGGCTATGGCTACACCTTC.

This chain uses TRBV5-1 with TRBJ2-1; 14 nucleotides agree with TRBD2. The CDR3 has 17 amino acids. Germline trimming cut 1 base from V and 7 bases from J; bases unmatched to any gene: 7. Germline CDR1 and CDR2: SGHRS and YFSETQ. For the CDR3, the DNA is TGCGCCAGCAGCTTGCCCGGGACTAGCGGGGGATTAAATGAGCAGTTCTTC. Its protein is CASSLPGTSGGLNEQFF.

The chain is built from TRBV5-4 and TRBJ1-2; TRBD1 might be the D (5 bases). CDR1 and CDR2 from the germline V gene are SGHNT and YYREEE (reference sequence). CDR3 size: 13 residues. The ends were cut back, 6 bases at V and 4 bases at J, with 13 bases in the middle. The CDR3 is CASTQGSGYGYTF. CDR3 nucleotides: TGTGCCAGCACCCAGGGCTCCGGCTATGGCTACACCTTC.

This clone was counted once. This sequence joins TRBV10-1 and TRBJ2-7; TRBD2 agrees at 10 bases. This CDR3 contains 13 residues. CDR1 and CDR2 (germline): WNHNN, SYGVQD (reference sequence). V was pared by 5 bases and J by 5 bases, with 3 bases of the junction left unmatched. The CDR3 spells CASSSSGGNEQYF. The CDR3 DNA follows: TGCGCCAGCAGTTCTAGCGGGGGAAACGAGCAGTACTTC.

This chain uses TRBV28 with TRBJ2-5; D is undetermined. The CDR3 sequence is 11 residues long. The ends were cut back, 2 bases at V and 7 bases at J, with 5 bases in the middle. The germline V gene has CDR1 MDHEN and CDR2 SYDVKM. The CDR3 spells CASSLPGTQYF. The DNA of the CDR3 is TGTGCCAGCAGTTTACCGGGGACCCAGTACTTC.

The chain recombines TRBV2 with TRBJ1-2; 9 nucleotides align to TRBD1. Losses at the gene ends were 6 bases for V and 5 bases for J; bases not matched to a gene: 7. Germline CDR1 reads SNHLY; CDR2 reads FYNNEI. This CDR3 comprises 14 residues. CDR3: CASRTGGAWYGYTF. DNA for the CDR3: TGTGCCAGCAGAACAGGGGGCGCATGGTATGGCTACACCTTC.

The J gene is TRBJ2-5, the V gene TRBV5-5; TRBD2 matches at 10 bases. The germline V gene encodes CDR1 SGHKS and CDR2 YYEKEE (reference sequence). The CDR3 consists of 15 residues. V shed 2 bases, J shed 2 bases, and the junction held 3 bases outside the gene matches. The CDR3 nucleotides are TGTGCCAGCAGCTTTAGCGGGGGGTTGCAAGAGACCCAGTACTTC. Its translation: CASSFSGGLQETQYF.